This T cell receptor beta chain was obtained from a study of cytomegalovirus exposure and HLA in healthy donors. Unmatched junction bases numbered 5, after V lost 0 bases and J lost 1 base. In germline, CDR1 is SGHTS, CDR2 YDEGEE. The CDR3 is made up of 17 amino acids. Measured with immunoSEQ multiplex PCR; TCRdb has only the in-frame clones, and not every one. The sample consists of hundreds of thousands of clones, 86% of them appearing once. This clonotype was sampled from a woman between 18 and 29 years old in good health and CMV-seronegative. The sample comprised PBMCs. V usage is TRBV5-8 and J usage is TRBJ2-7; 12 bases map to TRBD2. The CDR3: CASSLGVGLAGSYEQYF. The CDR3 region has the DNA TGTGCCAGCAGCTTGGGGGTGGGACTAGCGGGTTCCTACGAGCAGTACTTC.